This T cell receptor beta chain was sequenced in a study of blood T cell repertoires in COVID-19. In the study overall: Samples came from the United States, Italy and Spain, spanning acute and convalescent COVID-19. T cells, B-cell-depleted T cells, or PBMCs supplied cDNA or gDNA.

Authors' analysis steps: Amplifying reference gene primers gave estimates of nucleated cell counts. Libraries were prepared by immunoSEQ multiplex PCR; TCRdb keeps only in-frame clonotypes and omits some of them. The V and J calls and clone size come from that table; D and trimming were worked out from the DNA. The profile shows under 200,000 clones, roughly 83% of them singletons. This CDR3 is 16 amino acids long. V lost 1 base to trimming and J lost 6 bases; unmatched junction nucleotides: 8. The germline CDR1 and CDR2 sequences are SGHVS and FNYEAQ. The genes are TRBV7-6 and TRBJ2-3, with TRBD2 identical over 9 bases. The TCR comes from a woman over 75 with active or convalescent COVID-19. Sequencing input: peripheral blood. CDR3 loop: CASSLERAGGEDTQYF. The CDR3 DNA follows: TGTGCCAGCAGCTTAGAACGAGCGGGGGGTGAGGATACGCAGTATTTT.